Listed here is a single T cell receptor beta chain. The sample comes from a study of blood T cell repertoires in COVID-19. Here immunoSEQ multiplex PCR was the method, and the copy in TCRdb shows in-frame clones only, minus some. Among 150,000 to 180,000 clones listed, approximately 84% were seen once. Germline CDR1 and CDR2: LGHDT and YNNKEL (reference sequence). There are 14 residues in the CDR3. V trimming: 6 bases; J trimming: 5 bases; junction bases outside the gene matches: 4. This clonotype was sampled from a woman aged 55 to 70 with COVID-19, enrolled during active disease. The chain employs TRBV3-1 (or the pseudogene TRBV3-2) and TRBJ1-6, with 7 nucleotides matching TRBD1. The sequenced sample was peripheral blood. The CDR3 DNA sequence: TGTGCCAGCAGAGACAGGGTCGATAATTCACCCCTCCACTTT. The encoded protein is CASRDRVDNSPLHF.